The subject of this entry is one T cell receptor beta chain. Its specificity is not known. Profiled with immunoSEQ multiplex PCR; TCRdb holds only in-frame clones, not every one. The repertoire holds tens of thousands of clones, 80% to 90% seen once, with more than 0.95% in the top ten. The data originate from a study of OX40 agonist ivuxolimab in advanced cancers. Study conclusions and caveats: A proportion of nonresponders additionally exhibited low normalized T-cell clonal expansion.

Autoimmune disease history or systemic immunosuppression was exclusionary. J lost 2 bases, V lost 6 bases, and 10 bases had no gene match. The CDR3 is made up of 15 amino acids. Germline lookup yields CDR1 MDHEN and CDR2 SYDVKM. This chain connects TRBV28 to TRBJ2-7, with 7 bases that match TRBD1. This receptor was taken from an adult with an advanced solid tumor such as melanoma, head and neck, liver or kidney cancer. This specimen consisted of CD4+ or CD8+ T cells sorted from blood, obtained in a trial of the OX40 agonist ivuxolimab. The CDR3 protein is CASRSQRDSPYEQYV. In DNA form, the CDR3 reads TGTGCCAGCAGATCCCAGAGGGACAGTCCCTACGAGCAGTACGTC.